The clone carrying this T cell receptor (beta chain) showed up just once. What it recognizes is unknown. The data are from a study of human T cells and chemical hapten exposure. The wider study: Weekly scalp doses of diphenylcyclopropenone were given to patients during the approximately 26-week study. Women made up most patients, who had alopecia areata, totalis or universalis. From small differences in pooled library volume came most of the variation in per-sample TCR yields. Findings and limits, study-wide: No change in TCRs above 1 in 1000 frequency was produced by DPC sensitization.

The sample's time point: pre-sensitization, week 0. Treatment noted: therapeutic diphenylcyclopropenone sensitization with weekly scalp DPC. TCRdb re-called the RACE reads with MiXCR, one entry per CDR3 protein. The sample records around 56,000 distinct CDR3 sequences, 9.9% being singletons. Germline assignment: CDR1 MNHNY and CDR2 SVGAGI (reference sequence). The CDR3 covers 17 residues. Losses at the gene ends were 0 bases for V and 7 bases for J; bases not matched to a gene: 6. Source: whole blood, taken in connection with sensitization to the hapten diphenylcyclopropenone (DPC). The chain links TRBV6-6 to TRBJ2-1, with 13 nucleotides matching TRBD2. The clonotype originates from a man aged 40-55 years with alopecia areata. Some clones in this sample may be carry-over from other donors' samples. This CDR3 reads CASSYSGLAGVYNEQFF. The DNA for the CDR3 is TGTGCCAGCAGTTACTCCGGACTAGCGGGAGTGTATAATGAGCAGTTCTTC.